The clone carrying this T cell receptor beta chain showed up just a few times. This entry belongs to a study of radiotherapy plus CTLA-4 blockade in lung cancer. Method: immunoSEQ multiplex PCR; TCRdb's copy keeps in-frame clones and lacks some. The sample lists about 98,000 clones; approximately 78% were seen once. CDR3 length: 15 residues. The germline V gene encodes CDR1 ENHRY and CDR2 SYGVKD. V was clipped by 6 bases and J by 1 base; unmatched bases: 5. Sequencing used peripheral blood, obtained from a patient treated with radiotherapy plus ipilimumab. The chain combines TRBV10-3 with TRBJ1-4, with TRBD1 matching 7 bases. This clonotype was obtained from a human donor with non-small cell lung cancer who had a partial response to radiotherapy plus ipilimumab. As DNA, the CDR3 is TGTGCCATCAGGGGGACAGTGGGAACTAATGAAAAACTGTTTTTT. It is translated as CAIRGTVGTNEKLFF.